This TCR beta chain derives from a study of CD8 T cells in Susac syndrome. Overall study context: Within the group of sequenced Susac syndrome patients, roughly 6 had active disease and 8 or 9 were in remission. When blood was drawn, the patients with Susac syndrome were therapy-naive, on corticosteroids, or on intravenous immunoglobulin alone.

Remarks on this clonotype: The antigen is not known.

Findings of the study overall: In Susac syndrome, the CD4+ T cell repertoires did not show clonal expansion.

When the RNA was reverse transcribed, random hexamers were used with an input of about 0.5 to 1 ug. Amplification of TCR beta CDR3 used immunoSEQ multiplex PCR across 54 Vbeta and 13 Jbeta. MiXCR, run by TCRdb on the immunoSEQ multiplex PCR reads, gives a single entry per CDR3 protein. The data show 210,000 or so distinct CDR3 sequences, about 94% seen once. Germline assignment: CDR1 LGHNA and CDR2 YNFKEQ. Trimming stripped 0 bases from V and 5 bases from J, with 23 bases between. The CDR3 runs to 19 residues. This TCR was recovered from a human donor with Susac syndrome. Material: CD4+ T cells from PBMCs. The genes are TRBV4-2 and TRBJ2-1; weak D call: TRBD2 (6 bases). The CDR3 DNA follows: TGTGCCAGCAGCCAAGATTCCGTCCGTGGGGGGAAGAGGAACAATGAGCAGTTCTTC. It codes for CASSQDSVRGGKRNNEQFF.